This TCR beta chain was sequenced for a study of cytotoxic CD8 clonotypes in ibrutinib-treated CLL. About the research overall: The study included about a dozen relapsed/refractory and 15 treatment-naive patients; 17 had IGHV unmutated disease.

The table came from immunoSEQ multiplex PCR; TCRdb's copy has only in-frame clones and leaves some out. In the table there are tens of thousands of clones, roughly 60% of which are singletons. Within the sample, this clone is medium-sized. V was pared by 6 bases and J by 0 bases, with 5 bases of the junction left unmatched. Germline V lookup: CDR1 LNHDA, CDR2 SQIVND (reference sequence). CDR3 length equals 15 residues. TCR beta library input comprised around 2 micrograms of genomic DNA from cryopreserved PBMCs. This TCR came from a human donor with chronic lymphocytic leukemia. The sequencing used PBMCs, collected before ibrutinib treatment. This chain joins TRBV19 and TRBJ2-3, with 8 positions matching TRBD1. The CDR3 protein is CASRSGTGSTDTQYF. The DNA for the CDR3 is TGTGCCAGTAGATCAGGGACAGGTAGCACAGATACGCAGTATTTT.